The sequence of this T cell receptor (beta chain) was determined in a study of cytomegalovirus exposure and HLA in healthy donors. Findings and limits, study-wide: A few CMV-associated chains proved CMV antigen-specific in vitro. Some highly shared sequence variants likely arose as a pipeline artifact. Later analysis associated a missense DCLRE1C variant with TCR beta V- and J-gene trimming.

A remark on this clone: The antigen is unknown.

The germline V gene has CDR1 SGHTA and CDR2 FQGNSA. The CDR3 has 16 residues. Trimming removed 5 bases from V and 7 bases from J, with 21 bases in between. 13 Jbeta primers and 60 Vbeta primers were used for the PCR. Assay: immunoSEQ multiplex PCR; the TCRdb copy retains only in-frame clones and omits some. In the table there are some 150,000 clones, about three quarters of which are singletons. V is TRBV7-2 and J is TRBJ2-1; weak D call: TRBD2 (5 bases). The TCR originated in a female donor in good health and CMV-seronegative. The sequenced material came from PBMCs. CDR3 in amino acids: CASSRSGLVAANEQFF. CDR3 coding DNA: TGTGCCAGCAGCCGGAGCGGTCTAGTGGCAGCGAATGAGCAGTTCTTC.